Each of the 16 T cell receptor beta chains below was sequenced from the same sample in a study of immune heterogeneity within non-small cell lung tumors. TCR beta CDR3 was amplified by multiplex PCR, first round around 10 cycles, 32 V and 13 J primers. TCRdb re-called the multiplex PCR reads through MiXCR, storing one row per CDR3 protein. The sample contains over 9,000 distinct CDR3 sequences, around 27% of which appear only once. Bulk tumor genomic DNA constituted the template, at approximately 600 ng per sample. Surgery yielded several widely spaced biopsies per primary tumor. The patients were newly diagnosed with non-small cell lung cancer, had not been treated, and had curative surgery. The sequenced sample consisted of lung tumor tissue. Receptor source: a man aged 50 to 59 with non-small cell lung cancer.

This clonotype has just one count. CDR3 coding DNA: TGTGCCAGCATCCCATGGAGTACTAACACCGGGGAGCTGTTTTTT. Translated: CASIPWSTNTGELFF. The chain recombines TRBV12-3 or TRBV12-4 with TRBJ2-2; D is unclear. CDR3 length: 15 residues. V was shortened by 7 bases and J by 2 bases, with 14 bases between the two germline ends.

This clonotype was picked up many times. The chain combines TRBV6-1 with TRBJ1-5, with D possibly being TRBD1 (5 bases). V lost 8 bases and J lost 1, with 12 bases in between. CDR1 and CDR2 from the germline V gene are MNHNS and SASEGT. This CDR3 region has 14 residues. This chain's CDR3 is CASSMGVSNQPQHF. The CDR3, as DNA: TGTGCCAGCTCCATGGGGGTAAGCAATCAGCCCCAGCATTTT.

The table lists this clonotype with many counts. This sequence joins TRBV11-2 and TRBJ1-2; D gene unclear. Germline CDR1 and CDR2: SGHAT and FQNNGV. Trimming stripped 4 bases from V and 11 bases from J, with 20 bases between. The CDR3 has 14 amino acids. The CDR3 DNA sequence: TGTGCCAGCAGCTCCCAAGGTTTGGGAGTCGGGTACACCTTC. Translating gives CASSSQGLGVGYTF.

This clonotype qualifies as medium-sized. The chain couples TRBV6-2 or TRBV6-3 to TRBJ2-1; 7 bases are a match to TRBD1. The germline CDR1 and CDR2 sequences are MNHEY and SVGEGT. J was trimmed by 0 bases and V by 4 bases; bases with no gene match: 0. The CDR3 runs 14 residues. The CDR3 sequence is CASSWDSSYNEQFF. CDR3 nucleotide sequence: TGTGCCAGCAGTTGGGACAGCTCCTACAATGAGCAGTTCTTC.

This clonotype counts as medium-sized (0.01 to 0.1%). The chain joins TRBV6-1 to TRBJ2-7; TRBD2 matches at 7 bases. Germline V CDR1 and CDR2: MNHNS, SASEGT. The ends lost 2 bases at V and 1 base at J; junction bases unmatched: 5. The CDR3 contains 15 residues. CDR3 in amino acids: CASSELGEGSYEQYF. The CDR3 coding sequence is TGTGCCAGCAGTGAACTGGGGGAGGGGTCCTACGAGCAGTACTTC.

Note on this clonotype: A much more abundant neighbour one base away suggests this may be a read error. The chain is built from TRBV5-8 and TRBJ1-2, with TRBD1 matching over 9 bases. This CDR3 is built from 14 residues. Germline loops: CDR1 SGHTS, CDR2 YDEGEE. Trimming took 6 bases from V and 1 from J; bases not matched to a gene: 4. Written as DNA, the CDR3 is TGTGCCAGCAAGACAGGGGGTAGTAACTATGGCTACACCTTC. Residues: CASKTGGSNYGYTF.

This clonotype is termed medium-sized. This sequence joins TRBV7-9 and TRBJ2-7; 14 nucleotides line up with TRBD2. CDR1 SEHNR and CDR2 FQNEAQ come from the germline V gene (reference sequence). CDR3 length: 16 residues. Losses at the gene ends were 1 base for V and 4 bases for J; bases not matched to a gene: 3. CDR3 region: CASSLEGLAGVYEQYF. The CDR3 DNA is TGTGCCAGCAGCTTAGAGGGACTAGCGGGAGTATACGAGCAGTACTTC.

Notes on this clonotype: One base away lies a much larger clone, so this may be a sequencing read error. The chain recombines TRBV27 with TRBJ1-1; D is unclear. Germline V gives CDR1 MNHEY, CDR2 SMNVEV (reference sequence). V lost 6 bases, J lost 0 bases, and 8 bases lay in between. The CDR3 loop spans 13 amino acids. The CDR3 region is CASRVAMNTEAFF. The CDR3 DNA follows: TGTGCCAGCAGGGTAGCAATGAACACTGAAGCTTTCTTT.

A word on this clonotype: One base away lies a much larger clone, so this may be a sequencing read error. This rearrangement joins TRBV6-1 to TRBJ1-6; D remains ambiguous. The CDR3 contains 15 residues. Germline values: CDR1 MNHNS, CDR2 SASEGT. CDR3 nucleotides: TGTGCCAGCGGTCCCGGGTCGTCCTATAATTCACCCCTCTACTTT. This encodes CASGPGSSYNSPLYF.

Of note for this clonotype: This may be a read error, as it is one base from a much larger clone. The CDR3 coding sequence is TGTACCAGCAGCGACTTCAATGAAAAACTGTTTTTT. Translated: CTSSDFNEKLFF. This chain connects TRBV7-2 to TRBJ1-4; no clear D gene. Germline CDR1 and CDR2: SGHTA and FQGNSA. This CDR3 comprises 12 residues. Deletions cut 5 bases from V and 5 bases from J, with 6 bases between. The full variable domain, its missing parts supplied by reference TRBV7-2 and TRBJ1-4, is GAGVSQSPSNKVTEKGKDVELRCDPISGHTALYWYRQSLGQGLEFLIYFQGNSAPDKSGLPSDRFSAERTGGSVSTLTIQRTQQEDSAVYLCTSSDFNEKLFFGSGTQLSVL.

This clonotype was observed a few times. The chain couples TRBV18 to TRBJ2-1; 12 nucleotides line up with TRBD2. The CDR3 consists of 15 residues. Germline CDR1 and CDR2: KGHSH and LQKENI. After removal of 2 bases from V and 5 bases from J, the junction contained 1 base not matched to a gene. As DNA, the CDR3 is TGTGCCAGCTCACCATGGACTAGCGGGAACAATGAGCAGTTCTTC. As protein: CASSPWTSGNNEQFF.

Of note for this clonotype: With a much larger clone just one base away, this may be a read error. The chain carries TRBV29-1 and TRBJ2-5; TRBD1 is a possible D gene (6 bases). Trimming left V 3 bases short and J 9 bases short, with 17 bases between. Germline CDR1 reads SQVTM; CDR2 reads ANQGSEA. The CDR3 runs to 13 residues. The CDR3 sequence: CSVDPGHSESQYF. As DNA, the CDR3 is TGCAGCGTTGACCCGGGACATTCGGAGTCCCAGTACTTC. The full variable domain, completed using reference TRBV29-1 and TRBJ2-5, is SAVISQKPSRDICQRGTSLTIQCQVDSQVTMMFWYRQQPGQSLTLIATANQGSEATYESGFVIDKFPISRPNLTFSTLTVSNMSPEDSSIYLCSVDPGHSESQYFGPGTRLLVL.

This clonotype is medium-sized. The gene calls are TRBV15 and TRBJ1-2; D possibly corresponds to TRBD1 (5 bases). V shed 3 bases and J shed 0 bases, with 8 bases lying between them. Germline lookup yields CDR1 LNHNV and CDR2 YYDKDF (reference sequence). The CDR3 is 14 residues long. CDR3 bases: TGTGCCACCAGCAGGAGACAGTCTAACTATGGCTACACCTTC. Its protein is CATSRRQSNYGYTF.

V is TRBV9 and J is TRBJ2-1; a weak D match, TRBD2 (7 bases). CDR1 and CDR2 (germline): SGDLS, YYNGEE. Trimming removed 6 bases at V and 7 bases at J, with 17 bases between. There are 14 residues in the CDR3. The chain's CDR3 is CASNPRGAENEQFF. As DNA, the CDR3 is TGTGCCAGCAATCCACGGGGGGCTGAGAATGAGCAGTTCTTC.

The chain combines TRBV18 with TRBJ1-1; 7 bases map to TRBD1. V was pared by 3 bases and J by 1 base, with 8 bases of the junction left unmatched. Germline loops: CDR1 KGHSH, CDR2 LQKENI. This CDR3 has 16 amino acids. The CDR3 region has the DNA TGTGCCAGCTCACCCCGGACAGGACCACAGAACACTGAAGCTTTCTTT. Translated: CASSPRTGPQNTEAFF.

This clonotype has a single count. This chain joins TRBV10-3 and TRBJ1-1, with unresolved D. Trimming left V 3 bases short and J 4 bases short, with 6 bases between. The CDR3 has 12 amino acids. Germline CDR1 and CDR2: ENHRY and SYGVKD. This CDR3 is CAISEWGTEAFF. CDR3 DNA: TGTGCCATCAGTGAATGGGGCACTGAAGCTTTCTTT.